Included here is one T cell receptor beta chain sequence, with context. This clone was seen a single time. It lacks a known antigen. No qualities accompany the bases; no much larger clone lies one base away. The time point label for this specimen denotes: after anti-PD-1 therapy. For bulk TCRbeta sequencing, genomic DNA was extracted from tumor biopsies or peripheral blood, and input amounts ranged from roughly 600 ng to 6,500 ng. Histologically proven advanced or metastatic basal or squamous cell carcinoma was present in all patients, all of whom were poor candidates for surgical resection. Of the ten or so patients in the basal cell carcinoma cohort, roughly 8 underwent bulk tumor TCR sequencing. This sample was included in a study of T cells in tumors after PD-1 blockade (dated by TCRdb to the late 2010s). For context, the study as a whole: Patients with prior checkpoint blockade, systemic immunosuppressant use, or recent radiotherapy or other anti-cancer therapy within 4 weeks were excluded. To compare clonotypes in blood versus tumor, bulk TCR sequencing was run on 10 peripheral blood samples drawn from 5 patients. RECIST version 1.1 was used to assess clinical response. On average, peripheral blood samples yielded 36,536 unique clonotypes and some 110,000 TCR templates (range roughly 22,000-280,000). Patients received pembrolizumab 200 mg every 3 weeks or cemiplimab 350 mg every 2 weeks. Using site-matched tumors from BCC or SCC patients sampled before and after anti-PD-1 therapy, the study carried out paired single-cell RNA and TCR sequencing. Ongoing daily vismodegib 150 mg was also given to a subset of patients during anti-PD-1 treatment. On the study overall, not on this receptor specifically: The source of novel T cell clones was not identified and could include lymphoid organs or rare unexpanded clones within the tumor or its periphery. About 41% of tumor TCR clonotypes were detected in blood, and some novel exhausted tumor clones were observed in pre-treatment blood, which was taken as suggesting peripheral recruitment.

The immunoSEQ platform was used to carry out deep TCRbeta sequencing. On the authors' methods: Only productive rearrangements were exported from the immunoSEQ Analyzer for downstream analysis. T cell phenotypes were assigned to bulk TCRbeta clonotypes by matching to single-cell RNA+TCR-seq clones sharing the same TCRbeta sequence. Clone enrichment in tumor was computed as tumor frequency divided by PBMC frequency from bulk TCR sequencing. GLIPH was used to group TCRs into specificity groups, clusters of distinct TCRs likely recognizing common antigens via shared CDR3 motifs. TCRdb mirrors the immuneACCESS table, restricted to in-frame sequences. Some clones are absent from its copies; in checked studies, under half trace to an unresolved V gene, and the reason for the others is unknown. The DNA was the basis for D and trimming; V, J and clone size are from that table. The sample has approximately 63,000 clones on record, around 74% of them singletons. The top ten clones comprise around 5% of the sample.

Trimming takes 0 bases off V and 5 bases off J; junction bases not matched to a gene: 11. Spanning cysteine to phenylalanine, the CDR3 consists of 17 amino acids. Just the 51-base CDR3 DNA is kept, in frame starting at base 1. CDR1 and CDR2 are read off the germline V gene as MNHNS and SASEGT. The chain uses TRBV6-1 and TRBJ2-5; TRBD1 fits 8 bases in the junction. The sequencing used PBMCs, collected after anti-PD-1 treatment. The origin of this receptor is a human donor with basal cell carcinoma. The CDR3 here reads CASSEAIRQGFWETQYF. In nucleotides, the sequence is TGTGCCAGCAGTGAAGCTATTAGACAGGGGTTTTGGGAGACCCAGTACTTC.